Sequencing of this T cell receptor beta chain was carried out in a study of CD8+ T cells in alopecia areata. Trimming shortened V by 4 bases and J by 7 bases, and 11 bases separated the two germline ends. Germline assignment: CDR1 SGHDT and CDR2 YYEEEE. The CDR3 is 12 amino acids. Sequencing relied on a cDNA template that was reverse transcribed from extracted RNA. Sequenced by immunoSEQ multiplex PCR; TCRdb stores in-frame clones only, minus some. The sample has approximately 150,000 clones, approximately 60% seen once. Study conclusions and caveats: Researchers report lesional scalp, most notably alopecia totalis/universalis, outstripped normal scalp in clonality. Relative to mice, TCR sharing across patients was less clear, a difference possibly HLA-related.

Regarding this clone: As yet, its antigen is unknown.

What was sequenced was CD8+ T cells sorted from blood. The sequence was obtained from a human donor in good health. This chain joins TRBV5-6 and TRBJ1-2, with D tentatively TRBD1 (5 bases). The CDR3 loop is CASSPGSGGYTF. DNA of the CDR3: TGTGCCAGCAGCCCAGGGAGCGGTGGCTACACCTTC.